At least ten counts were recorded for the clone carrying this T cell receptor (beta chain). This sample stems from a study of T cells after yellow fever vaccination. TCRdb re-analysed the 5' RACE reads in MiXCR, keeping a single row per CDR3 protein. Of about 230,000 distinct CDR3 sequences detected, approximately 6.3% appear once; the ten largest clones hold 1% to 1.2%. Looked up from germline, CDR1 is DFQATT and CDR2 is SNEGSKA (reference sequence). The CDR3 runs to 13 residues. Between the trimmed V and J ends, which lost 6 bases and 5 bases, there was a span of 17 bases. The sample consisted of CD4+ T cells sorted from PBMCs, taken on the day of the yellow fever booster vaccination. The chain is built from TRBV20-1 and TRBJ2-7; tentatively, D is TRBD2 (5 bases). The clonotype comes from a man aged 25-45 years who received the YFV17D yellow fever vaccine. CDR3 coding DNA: TGCAGTGCGCTGGGAGTGCTTTCCAACGAGCAGTACTTC. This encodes CSALGVLSNEQYF.